This entry describes one T cell receptor (beta chain). No antigen is known for it. The CDR3 totals 18 residues. CDR1 and CDR2 (germline): SGHTA, FQGNSA. With 4 bases clipped from V and 1 base from J, the junction kept 14 bases outside the gene matches. The authors ran a second PCR of 7 to 11 cycles using a sample-barcoded 5' primer and a J-beta primer mix. Paired-end reads containing CDR3 totaled no fewer than 2.5 million for each sample. TCRdb analysed the 5' RACE reads with MiXCR anew, one entry per CDR3 protein. The sample includes approximately 2,000,000 distinct CDR3 sequences, 39% of them seen just once. This entry belongs to a study of blood T cells in healthy people across ages. Findings of the study overall: Unsorted PBMCs ruled out conclusive naive versus antigen-experienced comparison. Older individuals had lower TCR beta diversity per million T cells (the decline was roughly linear).

Input material: blood. The genes are TRBV7-2 and TRBJ2-5; 8 positions agree with TRBD2. The receptor's source is a human donor in good health. The DNA of the CDR3 is TGTGCCAGCAGCTCGTCGTTTTTCGCGGGGGGCCTCCAAGAGACCCAGTACTTC. Protein sequence: CASSSSFFAGGLQETQYF. The full variable domain, completed using reference TRBV7-2 and TRBJ2-5, is GAGVSQSPSNKVTEKGKDVELRCDPISGHTALYWYRQSLGQGLEFLIYFQGNSAPDKSGLPSDRFSAERTGGSVSTLTIQRTQQEDSAVYLCASSSSFFAGGLQETQYFGPGTRLLVL.